This TCR beta chain was found in a study of T cell repertoires in cytomegalovirus infection. Study-level findings and limits: Public TCR beta family frequency separated CMV-and-HLA carriers, including in an independent cohort.

Of note for this clonotype: Its antigen is as yet unknown.

Each CDR3 protein is one row after TCRdb ran MiXCR on the reads. The table records approximately 220,000 distinct CDR3 sequences, 35% to 40% of them present only once. V was clipped by 3 bases and J by 10 bases; unmatched bases: 7. Germline CDR1 is MNHEY and CDR2 is SVGAGI. The CDR3 is 15 residues long. The origin of this receptor is a human donor in good health (CMV status not recorded). Some clones in this sample may be carry-over from other donors' samples. The sample was CD8+ T cells from cultured PBMCs, taken from culture after CMV antigen stimulation. The rearrangement links TRBV6-5 to TRBJ1-6; 9 nucleotides agree with TRBD1. CDR3 nucleotides: TGTGCCAGCAGTTATCTCCGGGACAGGGTCTCACCCCTCCACTTT. Translation gives CASSYLRDRVSPLHF.